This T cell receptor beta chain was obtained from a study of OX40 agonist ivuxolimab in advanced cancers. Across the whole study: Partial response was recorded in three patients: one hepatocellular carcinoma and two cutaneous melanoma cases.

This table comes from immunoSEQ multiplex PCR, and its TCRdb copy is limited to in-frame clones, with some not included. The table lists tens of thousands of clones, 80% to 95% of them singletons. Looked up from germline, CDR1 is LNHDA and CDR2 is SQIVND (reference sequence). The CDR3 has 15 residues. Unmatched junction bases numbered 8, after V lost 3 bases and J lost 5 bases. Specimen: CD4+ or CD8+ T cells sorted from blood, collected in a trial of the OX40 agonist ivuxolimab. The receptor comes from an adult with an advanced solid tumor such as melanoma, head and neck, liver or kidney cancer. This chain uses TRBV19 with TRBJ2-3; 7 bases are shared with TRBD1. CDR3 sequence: CASSMGQLLLDTQYF. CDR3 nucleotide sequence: TGTGCCAGTAGTATGGGACAGCTTCTATTAGATACGCAGTATTTT.